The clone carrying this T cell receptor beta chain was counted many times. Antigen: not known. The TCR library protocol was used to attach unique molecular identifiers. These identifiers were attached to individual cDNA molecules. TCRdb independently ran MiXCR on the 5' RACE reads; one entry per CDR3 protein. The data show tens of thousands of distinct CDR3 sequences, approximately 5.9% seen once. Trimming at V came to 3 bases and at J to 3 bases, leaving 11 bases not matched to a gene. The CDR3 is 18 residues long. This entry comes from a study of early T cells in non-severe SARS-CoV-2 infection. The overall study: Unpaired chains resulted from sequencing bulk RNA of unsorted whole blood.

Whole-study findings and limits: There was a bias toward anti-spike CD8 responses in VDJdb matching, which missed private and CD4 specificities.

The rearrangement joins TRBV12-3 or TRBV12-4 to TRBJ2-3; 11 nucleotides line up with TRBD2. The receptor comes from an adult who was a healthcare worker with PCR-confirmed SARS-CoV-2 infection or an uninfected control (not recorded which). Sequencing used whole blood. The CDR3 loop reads CASSLEPRLAGKTDTQYF. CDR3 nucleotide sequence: TGTGCCAGCAGTTTGGAACCCCGACTAGCGGGAAAGACAGATACGCAGTATTTT.